These T cell receptor beta chains were read from a single sample in a study of blood T cell repertoires in COVID-19. Sequenced by immunoSEQ multiplex PCR; TCRdb stores in-frame clones only, minus some. The sample consists of roughly 500,000 clones, roughly 87% of them appearing once. Sequences were obtained from peripheral blood. These TCRs come from a man between 18 and 35 years old with COVID-19, enrolled during active disease. Each CDR3 is given with its conserved first and last residue. Fields, in order: J gene, V gene, clone size, D gene, CDR3 protein, CDR3 DNA. The D gene is left open where the match is weak. Clone size is stated in some rows and not others, as once, few, many or a class when expanded.

j_call: TRBJ1-6
v_call: TRBV21-1
clone_size: -
d_call: -
cdr3_aa: CASSKGTALSYNSPLHF
cdr3_nt: TGTGCCAGCAGCAAAGGGACAGCACTCTCCTATAATTCACCCCTCCACTTT

j_call: TRBJ2-3
v_call: TRBV5-1
clone_size: -
d_call: -
cdr3_aa: CASSLMGASTDTQYF
cdr3_nt: TGCGCCAGCAGCTTGATGGGGGCTAGCACAGATACGCAGTATTTT

j_call: TRBJ2-7
v_call: TRBV2
clone_size: -
d_call: TRBD2
cdr3_aa: CASSGGYEQYF
cdr3_nt: TGTGCCAGCTCGGGGGGCTACGAGCAGTACTTC

j_call: TRBJ1-1
v_call: TRBV27
clone_size: -
d_call: -
cdr3_aa: CASSLRGRDTEAFF
cdr3_nt: TGTGCCAGCAGTCTTCGGGGGAGGGACACTGAAGCTTTCTTT

j_call: TRBJ2-7
v_call: TRBV30
clone_size: once
d_call: TRBD1
cdr3_aa: CAWSRDRAYEQYF
cdr3_nt: TGTGCCTGGAGCAGGGACAGGGCTTACGAGCAGTACTTC

j_call: TRBJ2-2
v_call: TRBV7-9
clone_size: -
d_call: TRBD1
cdr3_aa: CASRQGGTGELFF
cdr3_nt: TGTGCCAGCCGACAGGGTGGGACCGGGGAGCTGTTTTTT

j_call: TRBJ2-5
v_call: TRBV5-1
clone_size: -
d_call: -
cdr3_aa: CASSFSGEKQETQYF
cdr3_nt: TGCGCCAGCAGCTTCTCGGGGGAGAAACAAGAGACCCAGTACTTC

j_call: TRBJ1-2
v_call: TRBV5-5
clone_size: -
d_call: -
cdr3_aa: CASRPLRGDGYTF
cdr3_nt: TGTGCCAGCAGACCCTTAAGGGGCGATGGCTACACCTTC

j_call: TRBJ2-2
v_call: TRBV6-5
clone_size: -
d_call: TRBD1
cdr3_aa: CASWTGYRGELFF
cdr3_nt: TGTGCCAGTTGGACAGGTTATCGCGGGGAGCTGTTTTTT

j_call: TRBJ2-7
v_call: TRBV11-2
clone_size: -
d_call: -
cdr3_aa: CASTLIQGSRNSYEQYF
cdr3_nt: TGTGCCAGCACCCTAATTCAGGGGTCCCGAAACTCCTACGAGCAGTACTTC

j_call: TRBJ1-5
v_call: TRBV7-9
clone_size: -
d_call: -
cdr3_aa: CASSFAETYQPQHF
cdr3_nt: TGTGCCAGCAGCTTTGCAGAAACGTATCAGCCCCAGCATTTT

j_call: TRBJ2-1
v_call: TRBV4-1
clone_size: -
d_call: -
cdr3_aa: CASSLTRYNEQFF
cdr3_nt: TGCGCCAGCAGCCTTACTAGGTACAATGAGCAGTTCTTC

j_call: TRBJ1-2
v_call: TRBV11-3
clone_size: -
d_call: TRBD1
cdr3_aa: CASSPGQPLSGYTF
cdr3_nt: TGTGCCAGCAGCCCGGGACAGCCTTTAAGTGGCTACACCTTC

j_call: TRBJ1-2
v_call: TRBV9
clone_size: -
d_call: -
cdr3_aa: CASSVSQGAPGYTF
cdr3_nt: TGTGCCAGCAGCGTTAGTCAAGGGGCGCCCGGCTACACCTTC

j_call: TRBJ2-7
v_call: TRBV2
clone_size: -
d_call: -
cdr3_aa: CASTRDMSYEQYF
cdr3_nt: TGTGCCAGCACCAGGGACATGAGCTACGAGCAGTACTTC

j_call: TRBJ2-7
v_call: TRBV2
clone_size: -
d_call: TRBD1
cdr3_aa: CASSESADRASGEQYF
cdr3_nt: TGTGCCAGCAGTGAAAGCGCGGACAGGGCGTCGGGCGAGCAGTACTTC

j_call: TRBJ1-5
v_call: TRBV5-6
clone_size: -
d_call: TRBD1
cdr3_aa: CASSLADRGNQPQHF
cdr3_nt: TGTGCCAGCAGCCTGGCGGACAGGGGCAATCAGCCCCAGCATTTT

j_call: TRBJ2-2
v_call: TRBV19
clone_size: -
d_call: -
cdr3_aa: CASSTGSGELFF
cdr3_nt: TGTGCCAGTAGTACAGGGTCCGGGGAGCTGTTTTTT

j_call: TRBJ2-2
v_call: TRBV2
clone_size: -
d_call: TRBD1
cdr3_aa: CASSSQGRLNTGELFF
cdr3_nt: TGTGCCAGCAGTTCACAGGGGCGCCTGAACACCGGGGAGCTGTTTTTT

j_call: TRBJ1-3
v_call: TRBV3-1/TRBV3-2
clone_size: -
d_call: -
cdr3_aa: CASSQDTGSSGNTIYF
cdr3_nt: TGTGCCAGCAGCCAAGATACAGGGTCCTCTGGAAACACCATATATTTT

j_call: TRBJ2-7
v_call: TRBV19
clone_size: -
d_call: TRBD2
cdr3_aa: CASSRTSGGTSSYEQYF
cdr3_nt: TGTGCCAGTAGTCGGACTAGCGGGGGGACTTCATCCTACGAGCAGTACTTC

j_call: TRBJ2-7
v_call: TRBV7-9
clone_size: -
d_call: TRBD1
cdr3_aa: CASSPRQGPSEQYF
cdr3_nt: TGTGCCAGCAGCCCCCGACAGGGCCCCTCCGAGCAGTACTTC

j_call: TRBJ2-7
v_call: TRBV7-9
clone_size: once
d_call: -
cdr3_aa: CASSVFNEQYF
cdr3_nt: TGTGCCAGCAGCGTTTTTAACGAGCAGTACTTC

j_call: TRBJ2-7
v_call: TRBV19
clone_size: -
d_call: -
cdr3_aa: CASSVSGSYEQYF
cdr3_nt: TGTGCCAGTAGTGTATCCGGGAGCTACGAGCAGTACTTC

j_call: TRBJ1-1
v_call: TRBV6-4
clone_size: few
d_call: -
cdr3_aa: CASSKGMTVGNTEAFF
cdr3_nt: TGTGCCAGCAGTAAGGGGATGACGGTAGGGAACACTGAAGCTTTCTTT

j_call: TRBJ2-6
v_call: TRBV5-4
clone_size: -
d_call: -
cdr3_aa: CASSLAGSGANVLTF
cdr3_nt: TGTGCCAGCAGCCTGGCGGGCTCTGGGGCCAACGTCCTGACTTTC

j_call: TRBJ1-3
v_call: TRBV7-2
clone_size: once
d_call: -
cdr3_aa: CASSGGIRNTIYF
cdr3_nt: TGTGCCAGCAGCGGGGGGATCAGAAACACCATATATTTT

j_call: TRBJ2-7
v_call: TRBV3-1/TRBV3-2
clone_size: -
d_call: TRBD2
cdr3_aa: CASSPTSASYEQYF
cdr3_nt: TGTGCCAGCAGCCCGACTAGCGCTTCCTACGAGCAGTACTTC

j_call: TRBJ2-5
v_call: TRBV5-6
clone_size: -
d_call: TRBD2
cdr3_aa: CASSLLAGGRETQYF
cdr3_nt: TGTGCCAGCAGCCTACTAGCGGGGGGACGGGAGACCCAGTACTTC

j_call: TRBJ1-1
v_call: TRBV7-2
clone_size: -
d_call: TRBD1
cdr3_aa: CASSLDRGNTEAFF
cdr3_nt: TGTGCCAGCAGCTTAGACAGGGGGAACACTGAAGCTTTCTTT